This T cell receptor (beta chain) is from a study of CD4 T cells in relation to SARS-CoV-2 and coronaviruses. Study in general: The negative reference was HIV-1 Nef peptide pool or peptide-free culture.

CD4+ T cells from unexposed donors were obtained before the COVID-19 pandemic (2011-2018). Isolation of CD4+ T cells took place after approximately 10 days in culture. Cells permitting, SARS-CoV-2 S/N and four cold-coronavirus spikes were tested on unexposed-donor CD4+ T cells. A few million PBMCs per well were cultured with around 9.2 IU/ml IL-2. TCRdb keeps only in-frame clones here, not all; method: immunoSEQ multiplex PCR. The sample shows 20,000 to 25,000 clones, approximately 80% of them seen only once. This CDR3 spans 14 amino acids. V lost 6 bases and J lost 2; bases outside the gene matches: 5. The germline CDR1 and CDR2 sequences are LGHNT and FRNRAP. In the case of this clone: Its target is unknown.

The receptor's source is a human donor in good health. Source material: CD4+ T cells from PBMCs, cultured in vitro. V gene TRBV12-5 combines with J gene TRBJ2-3, with TRBD2 matching 7 bases. DNA of the CDR3: TGTGCTAGTGGCCCGAGCGGGGTCACAGATACGCAGTATTTT. Amino acids: CASGPSGVTDTQYF.